These 19 T cell receptor beta chains share one sample of origin, sequenced in a study of blood T cell repertoires in COVID-19. Only in-frame clones appear in the TCRdb table, and some are missing; sequencing was by immunoSEQ multiplex PCR. The sample has roughly 100,000 clones; about 90% are singletons. The sample was peripheral blood. The receptors derive from a human donor in a cohort sampled during active COVID-19.

The chain joins TRBV6-5 to TRBJ2-1, with 8 bases fitting TRBD2. The ends lost 2 bases at V and 1 base at J; junction bases unmatched: 4. CDR1 is MNHEY, CDR2 SVGAGI, per germline. CDR3 length: 16 residues. The CDR3 coding sequence is TGTGCCAGCAGTTACCTGTCGGGAGGGTCCTACAATGAGCAGTTCTTC. Translated, it gives CASSYLSGGSYNEQFF.

The chain couples TRBV28 to TRBJ1-2; D is uncertain. V was shortened by 5 bases and J by 8 bases, with 18 bases between the two germline ends. Germline V gives CDR1 MDHEN, CDR2 SYDVKM. The CDR3 is 14 amino acids. The CDR3 DNA reads as TGTGCCAGCAGTGGAACGCCAGCGGTAAGAGGCTACACCTTC. It translates to CASSGTPAVRGYTF.

The table lists this clone with a few counts. A read error may produce the germline difference seen at one junction end. This sequence joins TRBV7-3 and TRBJ1-6, with D uncertain. CDR3 length: 13 residues. CDR1 SGHTA and CDR2 FQGTGA come from the germline V gene. The CDR3 nucleotides are TGTGCCAGCAGCTTAACGCAGGATTCCCCCCTCCACTTT. This codes for CASSLTQDSPLHF.

This chain uses TRBV19 with TRBJ1-5; 8 positions agree with TRBD1. The CDR3 has 15 residues. With 7 bases clipped from V and 6 bases from J, the junction kept 11 bases outside the gene matches. The germline CDR1 and CDR2 sequences are LNHDA and SQIVND (reference sequence). CDR3 sequence reads: CASTTDREGSQPQHF. The CDR3 coding sequence is TGTGCCAGTACCACGGACAGGGAAGGGTCTCAGCCCCAGCATTTT.

The sample holds a few counts of this clone. V usage is TRBV28 and J usage is TRBJ2-5; TRBD2 aligns across 10 bases. CDR3 length: 14 residues. CDR1 and CDR2 from the germline V gene are MDHEN and SYDVKM. V was pared by 6 bases and J by 5 bases, with 6 bases of the junction left unmatched. The CDR3 sequence: CASSERGGAETQYF. CDR3 bases: TGTGCCAGCAGCGAGCGGGGGGGCGCTGAGACCCAGTACTTC.

The rearrangement links TRBV5-4 to TRBJ1-2, with 7 bases lining up with TRBD1. V shed 7 bases, J shed 4 bases, and the junction held 13 bases outside the gene matches. CDR1 and CDR2 from the germline V gene are SGHNT and YYREEE (reference sequence). The CDR3 is 15 amino acids. The CDR3: CASQNAGQDIYGYTF. In DNA, the CDR3 is TGTGCCAGCCAGAACGCCGGACAGGATATCTATGGCTACACCTTC. Full variable domain (missing parts from reference TRBV5-4 and TRBJ1-2): ETGVTQSPTHLIKTRGQQVTLRCSSQSGHNTVSWYQQALGQGPQFIFQYYREEENGRGNFPPRFSGLQFPNYSSELNVNALELDDSALYLCASQNAGQDIYGYTFGSGTRLTVV.

V usage is TRBV5-1 and J usage is TRBJ2-5; no clear D. Germline V gene lookup returns CDR1 SGHRS and CDR2 YFSETQ. The CDR3 loop spans 13 amino acids. V lost 0 bases to trimming and J lost 3 bases, with 6 bases between them. In nucleotides, the CDR3 is TGCGCCAGCAGCTTGGCAACTAAAGAGACCCAGTACTTC. Encoded protein: CASSLATKETQYF. Full variable domain (missing parts from reference TRBV5-1 and TRBJ2-5): KAGVTQTPRYLIKTRGQQVTLSCSPISGHRSVSWYQQTPGQGLQFLFEYFSETQRNKGNFPGRFSGRQFSNSRSEMNVSTLELGDSALYLCASSLATKETQYFGPGTRLLVL.

V is TRBV6-6 and J is TRBJ2-3; 9 bases are a match to TRBD2. This CDR3 has 16 amino acids. Germline V gene sequence: CDR1 MNHNY, CDR2 SVGAGI (reference sequence). J was trimmed by 3 bases and V by 0 bases; bases with no gene match: 4. DNA for the CDR3: TGTGCCAGCAGTTACTCGCGGGGGGGCTTGACAGATACGCAGTATTTT. Protein product: CASSYSRGGLTDTQYF.

This clone was counted once. The V gene is TRBV6-5, the J gene TRBJ1-1; maybe TRBD1 (5 bases). The CDR3 extends over 16 amino acids. Germline loops: CDR1 MNHEY, CDR2 SVGAGI. Trimming shortened V by 0 bases and J by 3 bases, and 14 bases separated the two germline ends. CDR3 loop: CASSYSGWGDYTEAFF. For the CDR3, the DNA is TGTGCCAGCAGTTACTCAGGTTGGGGGGATTACACTGAAGCTTTCTTT.

This chain links TRBV5-4 with TRBJ1-1, with TRBD1 identical over 7 bases. CDR3 length equals 13 residues. J lost 11 bases, V lost 0 bases, and 7 bases had no gene match. Germline V gene lookup returns CDR1 SGHNT and CDR2 YYREEE (reference sequence). This chain's CDR3 is CASSLDSQGVAFF. The CDR3 nucleotides are TGTGCCAGCAGCTTGGATAGTCAGGGGGTCGCTTTCTTT.

This clone was seen at least ten times. The gene calls are TRBV14 and TRBJ1-5; D not resolved. Trimming removed 1 base at V and 6 bases at J, with 7 bases between. The CDR3 has 13 residues. Germline V lookup: CDR1 SGHDN, CDR2 FVKESK. For the CDR3, the DNA is TGTGCCAGCAGCCAAGGCTTGAGTCAGCCCCAGCATTTT. Its protein is CASSQGLSQPQHF.

The chain joins TRBV7-6 to TRBJ2-7; D possibly corresponds to TRBD1 (5 bases). CDR3 size: 14 residues. The germline V gene has CDR1 SGHVS and CDR2 FNYEAQ. V shed 0 bases and J shed 0 bases, with 6 bases lying between them. The CDR3 DNA reads TGTGCCAGCAGCTTAGCACAGGACTCCTACGAGCAGTACTTC. Protein sequence: CASSLAQDSYEQYF.

The chain couples TRBV28 to TRBJ2-7; 8 bases match TRBD1. The CDR3 consists of 14 residues. Germline values: CDR1 MDHEN, CDR2 SYDVKM. The ends lost 6 bases at V and 2 bases at J; junction bases unmatched: 6. CDR3 in DNA: TGTGCCAGCAGAAAGGACAGGGAAACCTACGAGCAGTACTTC. This sequence encodes CASRKDRETYEQYF.

V and J are TRBV4-1 and TRBJ2-3; 8 bases align to TRBD1. Trimming cost V 4 bases and J 0 bases; bases outside gene matches: 6. The germline V gene encodes CDR1 MGHRA and CDR2 YSYEKL. The CDR3 extends over 16 amino acids. CDR3 DNA: TGCGCCAGCAGCCGTACCGGGACAGGTAGCACAGATACGCAGTATTTT. This translates into CASSRTGTGSTDTQYF.

This chain links TRBV3-1 (or the pseudogene TRBV3-2) with TRBJ2-3; D is ambiguous. Trimming took off 5 bases at V and 6 bases at J, with 9 bases between the two ends. CDR3 length equals 12 residues. Germline assignment: CDR1 LGHDT and CDR2 YNNKEL (reference sequence). CDR3 DNA sequence: TGTGCCAGCAGCGAAGTGAGTGATACGCAGTATTTT. Its translation: CASSEVSDTQYF.

The chain has TRBV5-4 and TRBJ1-4; D call uncertain. The germline V and J ends were trimmed by 9 bases and 0 bases, with 21 bases remaining between them. Germline CDR1 SGHNT, CDR2 YYREEE (reference sequence). The CDR3 runs 17 residues. Here the CDR3 DNA reads TGTGCCATTTCGAACCAGACGGGAGCCCCAACTAATGAAAAACTGTTTTTT. This codes for CAISNQTGAPTNEKLFF. Combining the CDR3 with reference TRBV5-4 and TRBJ1-4 gives the whole variable domain ETGVTQSPTHLIKTRGQQVTLRCSSQSGHNTVSWYQQALGQGPQFIFQYYREEENGRGNFPPRFSGLQFPNYSSELNVNALELDDSALYLCAISNQTGAPTNEKLFFGSGTQLSVL.

The V and J genes are TRBV19 and TRBJ1-1, with a possible D match to TRBD1 (6 bases). The CDR3 totals 17 residues. Germline V lookup: CDR1 LNHDA, CDR2 SQIVND (reference sequence). V lost 3 bases to trimming and J lost 1 base, with 18 bases between them. CDR3 amino acids: CASSMGLGGFANTEAFF. DNA of the CDR3: TGTGCCAGTAGTATGGGCCTTGGGGGCTTCGCGAACACTGAAGCTTTCTTT.

This chain joins TRBV6-5 and TRBJ2-7; TRBD1 is a possible D gene (6 bases). The length of the CDR3 is 13 residues. Germline values: CDR1 MNHEY, CDR2 SVGAGI. V was shortened by 7 bases and J by 4 bases, with 14 bases between the two germline ends. CDR3 DNA: TGTGCCAGCAACCGCGCCCAGGGGTACGAGCAGTACTTC. Protein: CASNRAQGYEQYF.

The chain has TRBV6-5 and TRBJ1-5, with a weak D call TRBD1 (5 bases). This CDR3 has 15 amino acids. Germline V gene lookup returns CDR1 MNHEY and CDR2 SVGAGI. V lost 5 bases and J 3 bases, leaving 14 bases between the germline ends. The CDR3 bases are TGTGCCAGCAGTCTCCTACGGGGGAACAATCAGCCCCAGCATTTT. It yields the protein CASSLLRGNNQPQHF.